This T cell receptor (beta chain) was sequenced during a study of OX40 agonist ivuxolimab in advanced cancers. Study-level results: Several nonresponders also turned out to have low normalized T-cell clonal expansion.

People who had autoimmune disease history or systemic immunosuppression were excluded. The repertoire was sequenced with immunoSEQ multiplex PCR; TCRdb's copy has only in-frame clones and lacks some. This table holds 100,000 or so clones, around 86% found once. In regard to this clone: Its antigen is unidentified.

This material consisted of CD4+ or CD8+ T cells sorted from blood, taken in a trial of the OX40 agonist ivuxolimab. This sequence was found in an adult with an advanced solid tumor such as melanoma, head and neck, liver or kidney cancer.

CDR3: CASSTTGPLDNEQFF. In DNA form, the CDR3 reads TGCGCCAGCAGCACAACAGGGCCGCTAGACAATGAGCAGTTCTTC. The chain couples TRBV5-1 to TRBJ2-1; a weak D match, TRBD1 (6 bases). With 4 bases removed from V and 5 bases from J, the gap between germline ends came to 16 bases. CDR3 length equals 15 residues. Germline CDR1 reads SGHRS; CDR2 reads YFSETQ.